Listed below are T cell receptor beta chains from one sample, sequenced in a study of shared clonotypes between healthy human individuals. Only in-frame clones appear in the TCRdb table, and some are missing; sequencing was by immunoSEQ multiplex PCR. The data show 1,400,000 or so clones, just under 99% seen once. The sample consisted of naive CD4+ T cells sorted from blood. The origin of the receptors is a man aged 25 to 40 in good health. CDR3s leave out the opening cysteine and the closing phenylalanine or tryptophan. The order of the fields is V gene, J gene, CDR3 protein.

>TRBV11-2|TRBJ2-1
ASSPDRQDNEQF
>TRBV2|TRBJ1-1
ASSERGSTEAF
>TRBV5-5|TRBJ1-5
ASSLTVGQYGNQPQH
>TRBV7-3|TRBJ2-7
ASSLMGGRYGEQY
>TRBV4-3|TRBJ2-1
ASSQEWGIGYNEQF
>TRBV30|TRBJ2-5
AWSSYRDRGGAETQY
>TRBV7-3|TRBJ2-7
ASSLWGGRAYEQY
>TRBV18|TRBJ2-7
ASSLAGTGIEQY
>TRBV9|TRBJ2-2
ASSRARADTGELF
>TRBV10-2|TRBJ2-7
ASSRPSGSEQY
>TRBV19|TRBJ2-1
ASSISGRPNYYNEQF
>TRBV7-2|TRBJ2-2
ASSRDRVYTGELF
>TRBV6-5|TRBJ1-2
ASSYSRPGVDT
>TRBV7-9|TRBJ2-7
ASSSGGSGTNEQY
>TRBV5-1|TRBJ2-5
ASSLLAPAGGQETQY
>TRBV14|TRBJ2-7
ASSSGGSYEQY
>TRBV18|TRBJ2-3
ASSPPANRGVDTQY
>TRBV28|TRBJ1-4
ASSLSAGSNEKLF
>TRBV18|TRBJ2-2
ASSEGPTGELF
>TRBV5-1|TRBJ2-4
ASSLVIGDTQVNIQY
>TRBV5-4|TRBJ2-2
ASSLQVGELF
>TRBV2|TRBJ2-3
ASSEKRAGLTDTQY
>TRBV5-1|TRBJ2-1
ASSALQPSYNEQF
>TRBV28|TRBJ1-5
ASSFINYRGTNSNQPQH
>TRBV2|TRBJ2-1
ASSAGQSSYNEQF
>TRBV7-6|TRBJ2-1
ASSLVKHNLAGVPNNEQF
>TRBV28|TRBJ2-1
ASRRQGGYNEQF
>TRBV7-8|TRBJ2-7
ASSLTSESYEQY
>TRBV5-1|TRBJ2-7
ASSSGTAEQY
>TRBV28|TRBJ2-1
ASRSAINEQF